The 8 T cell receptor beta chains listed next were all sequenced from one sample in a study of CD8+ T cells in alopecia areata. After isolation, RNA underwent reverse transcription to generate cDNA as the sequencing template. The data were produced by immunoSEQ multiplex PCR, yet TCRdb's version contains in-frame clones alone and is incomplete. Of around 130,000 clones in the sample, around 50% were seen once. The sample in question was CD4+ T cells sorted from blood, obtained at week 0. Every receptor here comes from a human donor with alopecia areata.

For the CDR3, the DNA is TGTGCCAGCAGCTTAGCGTCGTTGGATACGCAGTATTTT. Translated, it gives CASSLASLDTQYF. The V and J genes are TRBV7-2 and TRBJ2-3; D call uncertain. CDR3 size: 13 residues. Germline lookup yields CDR1 SGHTA and CDR2 FQGNSA. Deletions cut 0 bases from V and 6 bases from J, with 7 bases between.

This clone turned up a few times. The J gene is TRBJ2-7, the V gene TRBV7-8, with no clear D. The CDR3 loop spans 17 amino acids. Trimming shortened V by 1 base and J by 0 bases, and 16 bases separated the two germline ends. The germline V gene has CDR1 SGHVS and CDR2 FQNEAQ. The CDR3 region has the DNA TGTGCCAGCAGCTTAGGTAGCTTGGTGGCAAGCTCCTACGAGCAGTACTTC. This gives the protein CASSLGSLVASSYEQYF.

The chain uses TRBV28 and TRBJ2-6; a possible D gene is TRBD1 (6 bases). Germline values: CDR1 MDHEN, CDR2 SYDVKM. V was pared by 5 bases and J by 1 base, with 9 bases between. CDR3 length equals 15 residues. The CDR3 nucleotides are TGTGCCAGCAGTCAGGGGTCTTCTGGGGCCAACGTCCTGACTTTC. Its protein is CASSQGSSGANVLTF.

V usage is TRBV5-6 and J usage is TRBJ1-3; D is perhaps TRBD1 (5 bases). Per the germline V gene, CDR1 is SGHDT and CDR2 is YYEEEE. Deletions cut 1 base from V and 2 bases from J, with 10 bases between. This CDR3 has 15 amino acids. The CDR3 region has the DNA TGTGCCAGCAGCTTGCAGGGAGCTGCTGGAAACACCATATATTTT. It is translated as CASSLQGAAGNTIYF.

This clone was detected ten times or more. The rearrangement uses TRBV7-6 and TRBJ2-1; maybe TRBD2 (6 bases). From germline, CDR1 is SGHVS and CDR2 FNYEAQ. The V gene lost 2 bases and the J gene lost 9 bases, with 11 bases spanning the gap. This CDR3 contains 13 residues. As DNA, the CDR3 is TGTGCCAGCAGCTTACGAGAGGAGGGTGAGCAGTTCTTC. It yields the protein CASSLREEGEQFF.

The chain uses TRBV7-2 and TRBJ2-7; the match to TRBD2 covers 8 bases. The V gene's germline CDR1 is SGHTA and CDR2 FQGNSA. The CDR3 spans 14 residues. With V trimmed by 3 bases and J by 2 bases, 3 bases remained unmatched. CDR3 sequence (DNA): TGTGCCAGCAGCTTCGGGGGGGAGGCCTACGAGCAGTACTTC. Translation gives CASSFGGEAYEQYF.

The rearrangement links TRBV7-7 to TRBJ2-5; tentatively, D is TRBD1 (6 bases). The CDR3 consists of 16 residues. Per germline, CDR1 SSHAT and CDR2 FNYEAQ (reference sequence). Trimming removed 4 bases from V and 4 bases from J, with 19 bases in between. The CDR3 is CASSSSKGVGGETQYF. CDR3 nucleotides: TGTGCCAGCAGCTCCTCCAAGGGGGTCGGCGGAGAGACCCAGTACTTC.

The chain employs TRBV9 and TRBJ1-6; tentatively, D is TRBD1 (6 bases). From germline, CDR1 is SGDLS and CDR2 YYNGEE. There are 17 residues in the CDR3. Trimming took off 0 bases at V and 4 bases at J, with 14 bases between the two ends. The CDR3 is CASSVGSGQSYNSPLHF. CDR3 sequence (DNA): TGTGCCAGCAGCGTAGGGTCGGGACAATCTTATAATTCACCCCTCCACTTT.